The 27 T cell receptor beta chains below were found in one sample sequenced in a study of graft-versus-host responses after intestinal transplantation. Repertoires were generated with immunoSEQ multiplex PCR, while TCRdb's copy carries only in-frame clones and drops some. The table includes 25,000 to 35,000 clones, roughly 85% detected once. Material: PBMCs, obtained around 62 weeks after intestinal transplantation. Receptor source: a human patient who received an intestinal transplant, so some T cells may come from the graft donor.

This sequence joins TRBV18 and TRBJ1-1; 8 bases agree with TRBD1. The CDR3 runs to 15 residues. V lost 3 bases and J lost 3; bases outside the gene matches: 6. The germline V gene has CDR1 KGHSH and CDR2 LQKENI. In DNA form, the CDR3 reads TGTGCCAGCTCACCCACAGGGGGTCGGGACACTGAAGCTTTCTTT. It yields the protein CASSPTGGRDTEAFF. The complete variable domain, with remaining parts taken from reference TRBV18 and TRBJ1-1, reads NAGVMQNPRHLVRRRGQEARLRCSPMKGHSHVYWYRQLPEEGLKFMVYLQKENIIDESGMPKERFSAEFPKEGPSILRIQQVVRGDSAAYFCASSPTGGRDTEAFFGQGTRLTVV.

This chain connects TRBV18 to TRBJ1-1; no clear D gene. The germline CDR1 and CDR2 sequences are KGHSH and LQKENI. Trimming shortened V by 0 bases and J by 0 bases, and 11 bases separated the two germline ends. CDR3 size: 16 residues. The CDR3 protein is CASSPPQASLNTEAFF. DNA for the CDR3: TGTGCCAGCTCACCACCGCAGGCCTCCTTGAACACTGAAGCTTTCTTT.

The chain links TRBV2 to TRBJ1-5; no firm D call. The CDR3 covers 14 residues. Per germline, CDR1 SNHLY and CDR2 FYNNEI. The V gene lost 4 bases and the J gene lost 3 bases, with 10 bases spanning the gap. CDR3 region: CASSAETSNQPQHF. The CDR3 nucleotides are TGTGCCAGCAGTGCGGAGACATCCAATCAGCCCCAGCATTTT.

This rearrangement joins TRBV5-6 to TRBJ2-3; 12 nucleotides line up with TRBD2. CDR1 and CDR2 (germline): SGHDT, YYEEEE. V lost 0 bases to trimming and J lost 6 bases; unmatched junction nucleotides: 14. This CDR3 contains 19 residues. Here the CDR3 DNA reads TGTGCCAGCAGCTTGGGAGGGCTAGCGGGGGGGCTCCTACCCGATACGCAGTATTTT. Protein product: CASSLGGLAGGLLPDTQYF.

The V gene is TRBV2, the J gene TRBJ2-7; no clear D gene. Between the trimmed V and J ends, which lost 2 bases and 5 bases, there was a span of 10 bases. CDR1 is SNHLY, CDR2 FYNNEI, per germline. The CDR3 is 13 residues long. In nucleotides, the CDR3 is TGTGCCAGCAGTGAACGGGCCGCTGACGAGCAGTACTTC. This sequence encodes CASSERAADEQYF.

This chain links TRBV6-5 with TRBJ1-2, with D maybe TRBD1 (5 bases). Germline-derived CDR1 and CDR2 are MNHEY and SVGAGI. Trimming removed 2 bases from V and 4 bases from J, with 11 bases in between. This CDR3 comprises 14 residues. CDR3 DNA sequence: TGTGCCAGCAGTTACGACAGCTTCACCTATGGCTACACCTTC. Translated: CASSYDSFTYGYTF.

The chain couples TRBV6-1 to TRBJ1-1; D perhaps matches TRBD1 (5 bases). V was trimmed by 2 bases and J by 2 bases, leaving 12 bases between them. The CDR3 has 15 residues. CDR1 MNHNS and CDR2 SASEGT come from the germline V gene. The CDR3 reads CASSERGAANTEAFF. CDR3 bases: TGTGCCAGCAGTGAACGAGGGGCTGCTAACACTGAAGCTTTCTTT.

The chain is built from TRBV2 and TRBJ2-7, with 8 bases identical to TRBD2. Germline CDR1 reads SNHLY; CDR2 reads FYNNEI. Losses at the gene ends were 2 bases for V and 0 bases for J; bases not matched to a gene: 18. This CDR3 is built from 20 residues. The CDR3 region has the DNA TGTGCCAGCAGTGAATTTAGGGCAGTGGGGGGGACTAGAGGCTCCTACGAGCAGTACTTC. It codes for CASSEFRAVGGTRGSYEQYF.

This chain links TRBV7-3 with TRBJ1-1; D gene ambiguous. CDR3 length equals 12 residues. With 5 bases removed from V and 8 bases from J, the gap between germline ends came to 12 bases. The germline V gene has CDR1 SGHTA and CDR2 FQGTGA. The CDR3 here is CASSPGRDEAFF. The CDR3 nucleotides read TGTGCCAGCAGCCCCGGGCGAGACGAAGCTTTCTTT.

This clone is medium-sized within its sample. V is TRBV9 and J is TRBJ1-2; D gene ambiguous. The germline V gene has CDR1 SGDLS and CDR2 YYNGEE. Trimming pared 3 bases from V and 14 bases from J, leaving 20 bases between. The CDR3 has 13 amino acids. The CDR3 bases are TGTGCCAGCAGCGGAGCCCATTGGGAAGTAAGGACCTTC. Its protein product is CASSGAHWEVRTF.

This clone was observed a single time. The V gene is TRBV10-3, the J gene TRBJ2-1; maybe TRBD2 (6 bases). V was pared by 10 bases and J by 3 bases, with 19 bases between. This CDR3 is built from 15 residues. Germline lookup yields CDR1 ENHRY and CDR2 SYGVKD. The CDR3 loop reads CATRFSTSDYNEQFF. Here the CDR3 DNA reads TGTGCCACACGGTTCTCGACTAGTGACTACAATGAGCAGTTCTTC.

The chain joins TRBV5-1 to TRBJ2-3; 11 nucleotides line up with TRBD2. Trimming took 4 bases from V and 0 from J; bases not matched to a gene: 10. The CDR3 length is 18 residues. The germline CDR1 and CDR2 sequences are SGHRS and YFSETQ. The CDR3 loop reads CASSRAGTSGFSTDTQYF. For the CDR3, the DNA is TGCGCCAGCAGCCGGGCGGGGACTAGCGGCTTTAGCACAGATACGCAGTATTTT.

This CDR3 is CASSTASRGRGTEAFF. The CDR3 nucleotides read TGTGCCAGCAGCACCGCCTCGCGGGGTCGAGGGACTGAAGCTTTCTTT. The rearrangement uses TRBV7-9 and TRBJ1-1, with no clear D. CDR3 length: 16 residues. Deletions cut 5 bases from V and 5 bases from J, with 21 bases between. Germline values: CDR1 SEHNR, CDR2 FQNEAQ (reference sequence). Based on the CDR3 plus reference TRBV7-9 and TRBJ1-1, the full variable domain is DTGVSQNPRHKITKRGQNVTFRCDPISEHNRLYWYRQTLGQGPEFLTYFQNEAQLEKSRLLSDRFSAERPKGSFSTLEIQRTEQGDSAMYLCASSTASRGRGTEAFFGQGTRLTVV.

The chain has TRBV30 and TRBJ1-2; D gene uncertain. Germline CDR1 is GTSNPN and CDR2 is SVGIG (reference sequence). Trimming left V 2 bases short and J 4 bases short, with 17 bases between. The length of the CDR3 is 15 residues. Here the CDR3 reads CAWSSTLALGYGYTF. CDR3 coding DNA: TGTGCCTGGAGTTCCACCCTAGCTTTGGGCTATGGCTACACCTTC.

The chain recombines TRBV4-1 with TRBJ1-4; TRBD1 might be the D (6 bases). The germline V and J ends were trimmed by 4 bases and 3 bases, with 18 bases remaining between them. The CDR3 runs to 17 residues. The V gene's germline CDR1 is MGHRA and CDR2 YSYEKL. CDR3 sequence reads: CASSLSGGQPSNEKLFF. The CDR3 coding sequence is TGCGCCAGCAGCCTCTCGGGGGGGCAACCTTCTAATGAAAAACTGTTTTTT.

CDR3 in amino acids: CASSLRSSEITYEQYF. DNA for the CDR3: TGTGCCAGCAGCTTGAGGTCTAGCGAGATTACCTACGAGCAGTACTTC. V and J are TRBV5-5 and TRBJ2-7, with a possible D match to TRBD2 (6 bases). Germline assignment: CDR1 SGHKS and CDR2 YYEKEE (reference sequence). With 1 base removed from V and 2 bases from J, the gap between germline ends came to 16 bases. The CDR3 covers 16 residues.

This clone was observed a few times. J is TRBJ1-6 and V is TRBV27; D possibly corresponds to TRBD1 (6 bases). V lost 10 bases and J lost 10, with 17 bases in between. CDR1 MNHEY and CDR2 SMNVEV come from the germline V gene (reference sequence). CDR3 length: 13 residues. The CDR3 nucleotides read TGTGCCACCAGGGGAGGGGGGGGGTCACCCCTCCACTTT. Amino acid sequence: CATRGGGGSPLHF.

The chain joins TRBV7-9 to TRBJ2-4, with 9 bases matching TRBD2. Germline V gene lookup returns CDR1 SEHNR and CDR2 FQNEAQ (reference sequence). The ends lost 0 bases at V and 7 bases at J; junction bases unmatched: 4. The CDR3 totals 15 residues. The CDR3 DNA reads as TGTGCCAGCAGCTTAGCGGCGGGGGGGGCGAACATTCAGTACTTC. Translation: CASSLAAGGANIQYF.

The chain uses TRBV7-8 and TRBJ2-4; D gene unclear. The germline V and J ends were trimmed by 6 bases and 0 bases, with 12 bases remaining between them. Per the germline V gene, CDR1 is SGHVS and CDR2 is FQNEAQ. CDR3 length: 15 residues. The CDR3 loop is CASSPRPLAKNIQYF. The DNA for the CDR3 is TGTGCCAGCAGTCCCAGGCCCTTAGCCAAAAACATTCAGTACTTC.

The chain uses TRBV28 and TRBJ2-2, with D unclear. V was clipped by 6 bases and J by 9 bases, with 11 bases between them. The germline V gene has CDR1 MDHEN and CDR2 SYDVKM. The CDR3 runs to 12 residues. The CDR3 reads CASSTSLRELFF. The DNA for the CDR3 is TGTGCCAGCAGCACTTCGTTGAGGGAGCTGTTTTTT.

The CDR3 sequence: CASSFRGNTDTQYF. The DNA of the CDR3 is TGTGCCAGCAGTTTTCGCGGAAACACAGATACGCAGTATTTT. The chain combines TRBV27 with TRBJ2-3; D gene uncertain. The V gene's germline CDR1 is MNHEY and CDR2 SMNVEV (reference sequence). The CDR3 consists of 14 residues. V lost 3 bases and J 2 bases, leaving 9 bases between the germline ends.

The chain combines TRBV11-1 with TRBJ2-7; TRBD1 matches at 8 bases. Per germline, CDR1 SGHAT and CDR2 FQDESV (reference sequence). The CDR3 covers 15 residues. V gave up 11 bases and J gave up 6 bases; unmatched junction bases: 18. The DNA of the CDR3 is TGTGCCGTCCCTAGATTGGACAGGGCCGGCGTCGAGCAGTACTTC. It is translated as CAVPRLDRAGVEQYF. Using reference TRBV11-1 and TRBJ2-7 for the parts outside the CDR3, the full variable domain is EAEVAQSPRYKITEKSQAVAFWCDPISGHATLYWYRQILGQGPELLVQFQDESVVDDSQLPKDRFSAERLKGVDSTLKIQPAELGDSAMYLCAVPRLDRAGVEQYFGPGTRLTVT.

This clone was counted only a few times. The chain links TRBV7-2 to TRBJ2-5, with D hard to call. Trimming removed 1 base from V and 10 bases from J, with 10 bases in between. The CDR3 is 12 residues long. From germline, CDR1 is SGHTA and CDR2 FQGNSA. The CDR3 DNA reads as TGTGCCAGCAGCTTAGTTTCCTGGGACCAGTACTTC. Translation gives CASSLVSWDQYF.

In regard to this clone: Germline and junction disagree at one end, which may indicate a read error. This chain's CDR3 is CASGYREGTGELFF. CDR3 coding DNA: TGCGCAAGCGGGTATAGGGAGGGGACCGGGGAGCTGTTTTTT. The chain employs TRBV7-6 and TRBJ2-2; 7 bases match TRBD2. The CDR3 covers 14 residues. CDR1 SGHVS and CDR2 FNYEAQ come from the germline V gene.

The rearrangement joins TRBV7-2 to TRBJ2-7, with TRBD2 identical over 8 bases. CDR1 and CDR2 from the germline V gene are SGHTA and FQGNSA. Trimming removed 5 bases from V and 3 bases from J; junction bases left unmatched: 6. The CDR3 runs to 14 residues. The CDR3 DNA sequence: TGTGCCAGCAGCCCCGGACTAGCTTTCTACGAGCAGTACTTC. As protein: CASSPGLAFYEQYF.

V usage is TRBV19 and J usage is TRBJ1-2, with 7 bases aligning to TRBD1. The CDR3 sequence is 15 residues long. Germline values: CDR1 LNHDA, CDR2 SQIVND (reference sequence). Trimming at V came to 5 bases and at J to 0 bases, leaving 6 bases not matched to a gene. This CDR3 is CASSLRDSTNYGYTF. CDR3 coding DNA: TGTGCCAGTAGTCTAAGGGACAGTACTAACTATGGCTACACCTTC.

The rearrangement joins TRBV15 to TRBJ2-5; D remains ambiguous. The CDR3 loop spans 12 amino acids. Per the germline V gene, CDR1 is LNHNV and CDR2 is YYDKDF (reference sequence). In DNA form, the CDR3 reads TGTGCGTCCGCTTCCCACCAAGAGACCCAGTACTTC. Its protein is CASASHQETQYF.